This is a list of T cell receptor beta chains from one sample in a study of blood T cell repertoires in COVID-19. Data came from immunoSEQ multiplex PCR; TCRdb stores just in-frame clones and leaves some out. This table holds nearly 35,000 clones, about 87% found once. Input material: peripheral blood. The receptors come from a human donor in a cohort sampled during active COVID-19. Both conserved end residues are part of each CDR3. The D gene is left open where the match is weak. Clone size is stated in some rows and not others, as once, few, many or a class when expanded.

size	length	D	J	V	DNA	CDR3
-	14	-	TRBJ2-5	TRBV5-1	TGCGCCAGCAGCTTGGGACAGAACCAAGAGACCCAGTACTTC	CASSLGQNQETQYF
-	13	-	TRBJ1-1	TRBV7-8	TGTGCCAGCAGCTTTATGGACACCCTGGGCGCTTTCTTT	CASSFMDTLGAFF
-	14	TRBD1	TRBJ2-5	TRBV5-6	TGTGCCAGCAGCGATCTACAGGGGCAAGAGACCCAGTACTTC	CASSDLQGQETQYF
-	16	TRBD1	TRBJ2-2	TRBV7-8	TGTGCCAGCAGTAGTCCCGGGACAGGGGGAGCCGGGGAGCTGTTTTTT	CASSSPGTGGAGELFF
-	13	-	TRBJ1-3	TRBV6-5	TGTGCCAGCAGTTACACGGTCGGGAACACCATATATTTT	CASSYTVGNTIYF
few	15	-	TRBJ1-3	TRBV3-1/TRBV3-2	TGTGCCAGCAGCCTCCAAACGGGATCTGGAAACACCATATATTTT	CASSLQTGSGNTIYF
-	15	TRBD1	TRBJ2-1	TRBV7-3	TGTGCCAGCAGCTTTACAGGGGACTCCTACAATGAGCAGTTCTTC	CASSFTGDSYNEQFF
-	15	TRBD1	TRBJ1-2	TRBV7-9	TGTGCCAGCAGCTCCGGGACAGGGGATGGATATGGCTACACCTTC	CASSSGTGDGYGYTF
-	13	TRBD2	TRBJ2-4	TRBV5-1	TGCGCCACCTCTAGCGGGGGGGAAAACATTCAGTACTTC	CATSSGGENIQYF
once	14	-	TRBJ2-7	TRBV5-1	TGCGCCAGCAGCCCCGGACAGCTAACCTACGAGCAGTACTTC	CASSPGQLTYEQYF
-	16	TRBD1	TRBJ2-7	TRBV6-2/TRBV6-3	TGTGCCAGCAGTTTTGATTATGGGGACAGAGTCTACGAGCAGTACTTC	CASSFDYGDRVYEQYF
-	16	-	TRBJ1-3	TRBV28	TGTGCCAGCAGTATACAGGGATTGAGCTCTGGAAACACCATATATTTT	CASSIQGLSSGNTIYF
-	17	TRBD1	TRBJ2-7	TRBV15	TGTGCCACCAGCAGAGGTGGCCGGGACAGGGGAGTCAACGAGCAGTACTTC	CATSRGGRDRGVNEQYF
few	15	-	TRBJ1-4	TRBV18	TGTGCCAGCTCACCACCGGATGGTTGGAGTGAAAAACTGTTTTTT	CASSPPDGWSEKLFF
-	12	-	TRBJ2-7	TRBV27	TGTGCCAGCAGTTTACCCACCTACGAGCAGTACTTC	CASSLPTYEQYF
-	17	-	TRBJ1-2	TRBV4-3	TGCGCCAGCAGCCAAGAACCCCATACCGCCAGGGACTATGGCTACACCTTC	CASSQEPHTARDYGYTF
-	16	TRBD1	TRBJ1-2	TRBV4-1	TGCGCCAGCAGCTCAGTAGTGGGACAGGGACGAGGTGGCTACACCTTC	CASSSVVGQGRGGYTF
-	13	TRBD1	TRBJ1-5	TRBV28	TGTGCCAGCACCGGGACAGTCAATCAGCCCCAGCATTTT	CASTGTVNQPQHF
once	15	-	TRBJ1-5	TRBV7-2	TGTGCCAGCAGCTTAGGGCGGGCGGGAAATCAGCCCCAGCATTTT	CASSLGRAGNQPQHF
-	11	-	TRBJ2-1	TRBV6-5	TGTGCCAGCAGTTTATCGAATGAGCAGTTCTTC	CASSLSNEQFF
-	15	TRBD1	TRBJ2-7	TRBV18	TGTGCCAGCTCACCATCGCCAGGGGGCGGTTCCGAGCAGTACTTC	CASSPSPGGGSEQYF
-	17	TRBD1	TRBJ1-2	TRBV5-6	TGTGCCAGCAGCTTGCCTTTGCGGGGACAGGGGGACTATGGCTACACCTTC	CASSLPLRGQGDYGYTF
-	15	TRBD1	TRBJ1-2	TRBV5-5	TGTGCCAGCACAACGGCTCCGGGACAGAACTATGGCTACACCTTC	CASTTAPGQNYGYTF
-	13	-	TRBJ2-2	TRBV7-3	TGTGCCAGCAGCGCACAGGGTGCCGGGGAGCTGTTTTTT	CASSAQGAGELFF
-	17	-	TRBJ1-2	TRBV7-9	TGTGCCAGCAGCTCAAATTTAGGTCCGACTCTCAACTATGGCTACACCTTC	CASSSNLGPTLNYGYTF
few	14	-	TRBJ1-2	TRBV10-2	TGCGCCAGCAGTGAATCGGCGGAGGGGTATGGCTACACCTTC	CASSESAEGYGYTF
-	15	TRBD1	TRBJ2-7	TRBV7-2	TGTGCCAGCAGCCCGGGACAGGGGGTTGCCTACGAGCAGTACTTC	CASSPGQGVAYEQYF
-	15	-	TRBJ2-5	TRBV27	TGTGCCAGCAGTTTAGAGGGCCGGGTTCAAGAGACCCAGTACTTC	CASSLEGRVQETQYF
-	15	TRBD1	TRBJ1-5	TRBV7-2	TGTGCCAGCAGCTTAGCCGGGACAGGCCAACAGCCCCAGCATTTT	CASSLAGTGQQPQHF
few	13	TRBD2	TRBJ2-1	TRBV24-1	TGTGCCACCAGAAGCAGCGGGGGTCCTGAGCAGTTCTTC	CATRSSGGPEQFF
medium-sized	14	TRBD1	TRBJ1-4	TRBV28	TGTGCCAGCAGCAGGGGGCAGGTGCGGGAAAAACTGTTTTTT	CASSRGQVREKLFF
-	15	-	TRBJ1-1	TRBV28	TGTGCCAGCAGTTACAACTTCGGGACAAGCACTGAAGCTTTCTTT	CASSYNFGTSTEAFF
few	16	TRBD1	TRBJ1-5	TRBV6-1	TGTGCCAGCAGTGGGCCGGGACAGGGGGCCAATCAGCCCCAGCATTTT	CASSGPGQGANQPQHF
-	14	-	TRBJ1-4	TRBV5-4	TGTGCCAGCAGCATGACAGCTGACGATGAAAAACTGTTTTTT	CASSMTADDEKLFF
once	13	-	TRBJ1-1	TRBV5-1	TGCGCCAGCAGCGTAGGACAGAACACTGAAGCTTTCTTT	CASSVGQNTEAFF
-	17	TRBD1	TRBJ2-1	TRBV12-5	TGTGCTAGTGCCCCCATCCTCAGGGGGACGGACCAGGATGAGCAGTTCTTC	CASAPILRGTDQDEQFF
-	13	-	TRBJ2-2	TRBV9	TGTGCCAGCAGCGTTTTTCAGGGACAGGAGCTGTTTTTT	CASSVFQGQELFF
-	16	-	TRBJ2-7	TRBV5-1	TGCGCCAGCAGCTTGGGGGGAGGACAGGCGTTCTACGAGCAGTACTTC	CASSLGGGQAFYEQYF
-	16	TRBD1	TRBJ2-1	TRBV28	TGTGCCAGCAGTTCACCCGGGACAGGGGACTCTAATGAGCAGTTCTTC	CASSSPGTGDSNEQFF
-	15	-	TRBJ2-7	TRBV7-8	TGTGCCAGCAGCTCCCGTAGATTGAGCTCCTACGAGCAGTACTTC	CASSSRRLSSYEQYF
-	13	-	TRBJ2-1	TRBV5-4	TGTGCCAGCAGCTTTCAGAGCGGGTCGGAGCAGTTCTTC	CASSFQSGSEQFF
-	9	-	TRBJ1-2	TRBV29-1	TGCAGCGTTGATCAACAGGAGATTTTC	CSVDQQEIF
-	13	TRBD1	TRBJ2-1	TRBV7-2	TGTGCCAGCGCTAGGGACAGGTCAAGTGAGCAGTTCTTC	CASARDRSSEQFF
-	14	TRBD2	TRBJ2-7	TRBV9	TGTGCCAGCAGCGTAACTAGCGGTACCTACGAGCAGTACTTC	CASSVTSGTYEQYF
-	15	TRBD2	TRBJ2-1	TRBV9	TGTGCCAGCAGCCCCGGGACTAGCGGGGACAATGAGCAGTTCTTC	CASSPGTSGDNEQFF
-	14	-	TRBJ2-5	TRBV18	TGTGCCAGCTCACCACCGGAGACGAGAGAGACCCAGTACTTC	CASSPPETRETQYF
-	18	TRBD1	TRBJ2-7	TRBV9	TGTGCCAGCAGCCCACATATAGCCCGGGACAGGGTCAGATACGAGCAGTACTTC	CASSPHIARDRVRYEQYF
-	16	TRBD1	TRBJ2-1	TRBV7-9	TGTGCCAGCAGCTTAGAGGGACAGGGGGTCTACAATGAGCAGTTCTTC	CASSLEGQGVYNEQFF
-	13	TRBD1	TRBJ1-5	TRBV19	TGTGCCAGTAGTATGGCGACAGGGCAGCCCCAGCATTTT	CASSMATGQPQHF